This T cell receptor (beta chain) is drawn from a study of blood T cell repertoires in COVID-19. Study-wide context: Samples taken during acute and convalescent COVID-19 were collected in the United States, Italy and Spain.

Comments on this clone: Germline is not matched at one junction end, which may reflect a read error.

This CDR3 contains 16 residues. Per germline, CDR1 SSHAT and CDR2 FNYEAQ (reference sequence). Source study methods: Researchers report that nucleated cell counts were estimated from reference gene primer amplification. Measured with immunoSEQ multiplex PCR; TCRdb has only the in-frame clones, and not every one. V, J and clone size were drawn from that table, and D and trimming were deduced from the DNA. This sample has fewer than 200,000 clones, with about 89% found just once. V is TRBV7-7 and J is TRBJ2-5, with 11 bases that match TRBD2. The specimen sequenced was peripheral blood. The source of this sequence is a middle-aged man with active or convalescent COVID-19. This CDR3 is CASSLLAGARGETQYF. CDR3 coding DNA: TGTGCTAGCAGCTTACTAGCGGGGGCGAGGGGAGAGACCCAGTACTTC.